Each of the 10 T cell receptor beta chains below was sequenced from the same sample in a study of shared clonotypes between healthy human individuals (dated by TCRdb to the early 2020s). Library generation was performed with the immunoSEQ multiplex PCR assay. TCRdb holds this immuneACCESS table with in-frame rearrangements only. Some clones are missing; in checked studies, unresolved V genes explain under half, and the rest has no known cause. Counted in this sample were about 650,000 clones; around 95% of them appeared once. The ten largest clonotypes hold 0.085% to 0.11% of the sample. For the CD8 naive samples, CD45RO-negative cells were positively selected for CCR7, yielding a CD45RA+CCR7+ population from which TemRA cells were excluded. The source material was naive CD8+ T cells sorted from blood. Interpreted using the paper, the cell subset or site label stands for: CD45RA+CCR7+. The receptors derive from a woman between 25 and 40 years old in good health.

The CDR3 loop is CASSLGTSGTYEQYF. The CDR3 coding sequence is TGTGCCAGCAGCTTAGGGACTAGCGGGACCTACGAGCAGTACTTC. The chain couples TRBV7-9 to TRBJ2-7, with 12 bases fitting TRBD2. The CDR3 length is 15 residues. The V segment lost 1 base and the J segment 2 bases; nucleotides outside the gene matches: 0. Germline CDR1 reads SEHNR; CDR2 reads FQNEAQ (reference sequence). Based on the CDR3 plus reference TRBV7-9 and TRBJ2-7, the full variable domain is DTGVSQNPRHKITKRGQNVTFRCDPISEHNRLYWYRQTLGQGPEFLTYFQNEAQLEKSRLLSDRFSAERPKGSFSTLEIQRTEQGDSAMYLCASSLGTSGTYEQYFGPGTRLTVT.

The chain is built from TRBV18 and TRBJ2-7; weak D call: TRBD2 (6 bases). Trimming removed 3 bases at V and 2 bases at J, with 11 bases between. There are 14 residues in the CDR3. CDR1 and CDR2 from the germline V gene are KGHSH and LQKENI. The CDR3 nucleotides are TGTGCCAGCTCACCCCCGGGGGATACCTACGAGCAGTACTTC. Its translation: CASSPPGDTYEQYF.

J is TRBJ2-2 and V is TRBV6-5; a possible D gene is TRBD2 (6 bases). V was pared by 2 bases and J by 4 bases, with 8 bases between. The CDR3 has 14 amino acids. The V gene's germline CDR1 is MNHEY and CDR2 SVGAGI. DNA of the CDR3: TGTGCCAGCAGTTACGTGGAGGGCACCGGGGAGCTGTTTTTT. It yields the protein CASSYVEGTGELFF.

This chain uses TRBV2 with TRBJ1-5, with TRBD1 matching 9 bases. This CDR3 has 15 amino acids. Per germline, CDR1 SNHLY and CDR2 FYNNEI. The V segment lost 2 bases and the J segment 5 bases; nucleotides outside the gene matches: 4. The CDR3 spells CASSENRGPDQPQHF. The CDR3 coding sequence is TGTGCCAGCAGTGAAAACAGGGGGCCCGATCAGCCCCAGCATTTT.

On this clone: This CDR3 is also generated by other DNA sequences in the sample. This chain links TRBV6-4 with TRBJ2-1, with D possibly matching TRBD2 (5 bases). Germline CDR1 MRHNA, CDR2 SNTAGT. With 8 bases removed from V and 10 bases from J, the gap between germline ends came to 6 bases. The CDR3 extends over 9 amino acids. CDR3 sequence: CASGGEQFF. The DNA for the CDR3 is TGTGCCAGCGGCGGGGAGCAGTTCTTC.

The J gene is TRBJ2-7, the V gene TRBV29-1; unclear D gene. The CDR3 sequence is 11 residues long. The germline V and J ends were trimmed by 7 bases and 2 bases, with 9 bases remaining between them. Germline-derived CDR1 and CDR2 are SQVTM and ANQGSEA. Here the CDR3 reads CSAAETYEQYF. DNA for the CDR3: TGCAGCGCTGCAGAGACCTACGAGCAGTACTTC.

This clone was detected once. The rearrangement links TRBV4-2 to TRBJ2-1; D may be TRBD1 or TRBD2 (5 bases each). Trimming stripped 2 bases from V and 2 bases from J, with 16 bases between. The CDR3 is made up of 17 amino acids. Germline CDR1 LGHNA, CDR2 YNFKEQ. The CDR3 is CASSQISGTEPYNEQFF. The CDR3 DNA is TGTGCCAGCAGCCAAATTTCCGGGACGGAACCCTACAATGAGCAGTTCTTC.

On this clone itself: The same CDR3 can be traced to other DNA sequences in this sample. The chain links TRBV27 to TRBJ1-1, with D tentatively TRBD1 (5 bases). V lost 3 bases and J lost 7, with 9 bases in between. The germline V gene encodes CDR1 MNHEY and CDR2 SMNVEV (reference sequence). The CDR3 is made up of 12 amino acids. CDR3 sequence reads: CASSFGGSEAFF. Written as DNA, the CDR3 is TGTGCCAGCAGTTTCGGGGGGAGTGAAGCTTTCTTT.

The chain joins TRBV27 to TRBJ2-1; TRBD2 aligns across 10 bases. The CDR3 runs to 16 residues. V lost 6 bases and J lost 7; bases outside the gene matches: 12. Germline V CDR1 and CDR2: MNHEY, SMNVEV (reference sequence). The CDR3 spells CASSLNLAGVRNEQFF. DNA for the CDR3: TGTGCCAGCAGCCTCAACCTAGCGGGAGTTCGGAATGAGCAGTTCTTC.

This chain joins TRBV28 and TRBJ1-1, with 7 bases that match TRBD1. The CDR3 has 15 residues. The junction had 7 bases not matched to a gene; V was cut back by 4 bases and J by 2 bases. Germline loops: CDR1 MDHEN, CDR2 SYDVKM. CDR3 protein: CASSSYRGSNTEAFF. DNA for the CDR3: TGTGCCAGCAGTTCTTACAGGGGTAGCAACACTGAAGCTTTCTTT.